This T cell receptor beta chain was recorded in a study of cytomegalovirus exposure and HLA in healthy donors. CDR3 size: 13 residues. Germline V CDR1 and CDR2: SGHDT, YYEEEE. Trimming left V 1 base short and J 10 bases short, with 14 bases between. The PCR used 60 Vbeta and 13 Jbeta primers. TCRdb's copy holds only in-frame clones and misses some; the assay was immunoSEQ multiplex PCR. The data hold more than 130,000 clones, with just under 80% observed a single time. The chain links TRBV5-6 to TRBJ1-1, with D unclear. Sequenced input: PBMCs. The receptor was derived from a young man in good health and CMV-seronegative. The chain's CDR3 is CASSLSSFLPAFF. CDR3 sequence (DNA): TGTGCCAGCAGCTTGTCCAGTTTCCTGCCAGCTTTCTTT. The full variable domain, its missing parts supplied by reference TRBV5-6 and TRBJ1-1, is DAGVTQSPTHLIKTRGQQVTLRCSPKSGHDTVSWYQQALGQGPQFIFQYYEEEERQRGNFPDRFSGHQFPNYSSELNVNALLLGDSALYLCASSLSSFLPAFFGQGTRLTVV.